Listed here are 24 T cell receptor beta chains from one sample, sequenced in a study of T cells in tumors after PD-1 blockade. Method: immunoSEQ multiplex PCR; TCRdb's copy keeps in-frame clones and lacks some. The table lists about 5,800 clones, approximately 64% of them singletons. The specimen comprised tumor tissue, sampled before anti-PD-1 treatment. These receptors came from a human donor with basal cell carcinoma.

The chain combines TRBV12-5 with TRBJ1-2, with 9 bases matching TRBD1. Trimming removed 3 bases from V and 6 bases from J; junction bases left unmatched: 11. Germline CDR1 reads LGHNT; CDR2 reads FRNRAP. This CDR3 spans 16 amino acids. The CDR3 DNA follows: TGTGCTAGTGGTTTAAGGACAGGGGCCGTCGAGAATGGCTACACCTTC. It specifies CASGLRTGAVENGYTF.

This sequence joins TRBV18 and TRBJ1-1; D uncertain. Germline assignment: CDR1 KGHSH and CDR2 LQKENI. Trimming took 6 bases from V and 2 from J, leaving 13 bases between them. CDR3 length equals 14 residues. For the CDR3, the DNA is TGTGCCAGCTCTCTCGGCCGGGGTAACACTGAAGCTTTCTTT. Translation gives CASSLGRGNTEAFF.

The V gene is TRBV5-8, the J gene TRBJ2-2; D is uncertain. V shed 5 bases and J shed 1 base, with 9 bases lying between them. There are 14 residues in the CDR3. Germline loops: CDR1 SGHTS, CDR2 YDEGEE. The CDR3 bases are TGTGCCAGCAGAGGACGGTTGAACACCGGGGAGCTGTTTTTT. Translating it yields CASRGRLNTGELFF.

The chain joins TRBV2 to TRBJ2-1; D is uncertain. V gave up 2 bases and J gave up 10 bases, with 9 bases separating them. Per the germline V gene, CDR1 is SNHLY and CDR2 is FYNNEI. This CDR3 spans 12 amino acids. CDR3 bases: TGTGCCAGCAGTGAAAGCAGACGGGAGCAGTTCTTC. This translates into CASSESRREQFF.

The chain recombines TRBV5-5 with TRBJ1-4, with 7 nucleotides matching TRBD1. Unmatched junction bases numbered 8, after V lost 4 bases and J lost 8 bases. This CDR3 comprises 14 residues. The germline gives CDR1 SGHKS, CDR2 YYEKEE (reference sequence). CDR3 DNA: TGTGCCAGCAGCCGAGACAGGGTGGGCGAAAAACTGTTTTTT. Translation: CASSRDRVGEKLFF.

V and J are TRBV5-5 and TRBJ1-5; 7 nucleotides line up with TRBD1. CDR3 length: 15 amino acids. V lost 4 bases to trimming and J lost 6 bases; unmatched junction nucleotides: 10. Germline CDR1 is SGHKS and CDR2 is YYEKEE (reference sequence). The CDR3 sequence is CASSTGQTLAQPQHF. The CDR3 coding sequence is TGTGCCAGCAGCACGGGACAGACGCTGGCTCAGCCCCAGCATTTT. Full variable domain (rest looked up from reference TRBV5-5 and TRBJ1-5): DAGVTQSPTHLIKTRGQQVTLRCSPISGHKSVSWYQQVLGQGPQFIFQYYEKEERGRGNFPDRFSARQFPNYSSELNVNALLLGDSALYLCASSTGQTLAQPQHFGDGTRLSIL.

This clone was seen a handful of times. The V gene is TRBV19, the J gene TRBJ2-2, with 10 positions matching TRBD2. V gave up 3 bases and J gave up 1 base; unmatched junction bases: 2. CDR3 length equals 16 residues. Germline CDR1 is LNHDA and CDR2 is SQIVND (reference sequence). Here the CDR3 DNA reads TGTGCCAGTAGTATGACTAGCGGGTGGAACACCGGGGAGCTGTTTTTT. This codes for CASSMTSGWNTGELFF.

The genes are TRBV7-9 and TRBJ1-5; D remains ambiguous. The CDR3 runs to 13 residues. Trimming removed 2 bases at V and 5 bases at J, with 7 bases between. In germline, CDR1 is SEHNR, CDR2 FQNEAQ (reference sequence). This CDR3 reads CASSLQDDQPQHF. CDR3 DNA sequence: TGTGCCAGCAGCTTACAGGATGATCAGCCCCAGCATTTT.

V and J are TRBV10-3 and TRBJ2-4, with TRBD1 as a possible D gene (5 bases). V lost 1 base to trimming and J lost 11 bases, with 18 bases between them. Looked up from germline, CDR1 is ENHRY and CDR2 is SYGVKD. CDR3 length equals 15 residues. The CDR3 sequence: CAISELGQPPGFQYF. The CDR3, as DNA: TGTGCCATCAGTGAGTTGGGGCAGCCTCCGGGCTTTCAGTACTTC.

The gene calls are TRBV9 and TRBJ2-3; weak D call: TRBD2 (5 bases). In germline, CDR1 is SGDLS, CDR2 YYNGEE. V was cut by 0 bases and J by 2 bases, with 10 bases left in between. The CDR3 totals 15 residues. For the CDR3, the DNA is TGTGCCAGCAGCGTAGCTTCGGGGTACACAGATACGCAGTATTTT. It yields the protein CASSVASGYTDTQYF.

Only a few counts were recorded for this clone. The CDR3 protein is CASSFMSGQGVKLDGYTF. The CDR3 DNA reads TGTGCCAGCAGCTTCATGTCGGGACAGGGGGTTAAGTTAGATGGCTACACCTTC. The chain uses TRBV5-5 and TRBJ1-2; 11 nucleotides agree with TRBD1. Per the germline V gene, CDR1 is SGHKS and CDR2 is YYEKEE (reference sequence). The CDR3 contains 18 residues. J gave up 6 bases and V 2 bases, and 15 bases lay outside the gene matches.

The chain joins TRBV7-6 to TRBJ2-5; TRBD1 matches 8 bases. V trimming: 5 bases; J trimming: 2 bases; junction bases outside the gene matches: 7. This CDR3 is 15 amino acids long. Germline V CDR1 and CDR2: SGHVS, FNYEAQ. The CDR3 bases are TGTGCCAGCAGCCCGGAAACAGGGGGACAAGAGACCCAGTACTTC. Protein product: CASSPETGGQETQYF.

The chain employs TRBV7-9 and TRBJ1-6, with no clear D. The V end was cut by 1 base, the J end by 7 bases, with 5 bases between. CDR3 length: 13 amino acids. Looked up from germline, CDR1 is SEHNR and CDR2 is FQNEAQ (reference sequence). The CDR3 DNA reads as TGTGCCAGCAGCTTAGGCCCCAATTCACCCCTCCACTTT. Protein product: CASSLGPNSPLHF.

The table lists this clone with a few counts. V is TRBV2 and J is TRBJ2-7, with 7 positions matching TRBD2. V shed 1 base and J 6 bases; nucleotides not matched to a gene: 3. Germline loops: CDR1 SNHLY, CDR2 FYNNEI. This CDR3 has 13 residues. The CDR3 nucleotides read TGTGCCAGCAGTGAAGTAGGCGGGAGCGAGCAGTACTTC. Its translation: CASSEVGGSEQYF.

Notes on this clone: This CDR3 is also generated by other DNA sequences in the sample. The CDR3 region is CAWSGSGTGGIYEQYF. The CDR3 region has the DNA TGTGCCTGGAGCGGAAGCGGAACAGGGGGCATCTACGAGCAGTACTTC. The gene calls are TRBV30 and TRBJ2-7; 9 bases are a match to TRBD1. Trimming at V came to 3 bases and at J to 3 bases, leaving 12 bases not matched to a gene. The CDR3 consists of 16 residues. Germline V gene lookup returns CDR1 GTSNPN and CDR2 SVGIG (reference sequence).

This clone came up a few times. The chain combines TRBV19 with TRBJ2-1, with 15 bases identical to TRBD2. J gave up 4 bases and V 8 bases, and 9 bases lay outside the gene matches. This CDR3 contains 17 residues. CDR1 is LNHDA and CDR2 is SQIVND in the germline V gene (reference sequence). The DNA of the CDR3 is TGTGCCAGTCGAACAGGGACTAGCGGGGGGAGTTACAATGAGCAGTTCTTC. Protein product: CASRTGTSGGSYNEQFF.

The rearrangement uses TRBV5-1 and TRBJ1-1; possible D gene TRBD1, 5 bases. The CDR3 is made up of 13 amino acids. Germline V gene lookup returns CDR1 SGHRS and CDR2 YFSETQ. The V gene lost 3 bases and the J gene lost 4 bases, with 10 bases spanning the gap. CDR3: CASSWGTGTEAFF. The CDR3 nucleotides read TGCGCCAGCAGCTGGGGGACGGGCACTGAAGCTTTCTTT. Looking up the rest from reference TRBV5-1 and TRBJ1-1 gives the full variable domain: KAGVTQTPRYLIKTRGQQVTLSCSPISGHRSVSWYQQTPGQGLQFLFEYFSETQRNKGNFPGRFSGRQFSNSRSEMNVSTLELGDSALYLCASSWGTGTEAFFGQGTRLTVV.

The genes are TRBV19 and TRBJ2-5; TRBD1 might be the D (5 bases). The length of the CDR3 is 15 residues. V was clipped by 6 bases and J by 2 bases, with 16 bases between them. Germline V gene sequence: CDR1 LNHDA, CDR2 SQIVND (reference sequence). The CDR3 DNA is TGTGCCAGTAGGTCGTTAGGTCGACAGCAAGAGACCCAGTACTTC. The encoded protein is CASRSLGRQQETQYF.

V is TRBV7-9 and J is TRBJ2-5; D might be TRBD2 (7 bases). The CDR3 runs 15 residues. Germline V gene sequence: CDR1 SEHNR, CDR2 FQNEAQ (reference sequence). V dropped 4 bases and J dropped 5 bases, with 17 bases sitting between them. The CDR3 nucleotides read TGTGCCAGCAGCTGGGAGGGGGGCGCGGCGGAGACCCAGTACTTC. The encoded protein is CASSWEGGAAETQYF. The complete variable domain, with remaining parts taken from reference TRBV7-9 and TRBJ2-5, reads DTGVSQNPRHKITKRGQNVTFRCDPISEHNRLYWYRQTLGQGPEFLTYFQNEAQLEKSRLLSDRFSAERPKGSFSTLEIQRTEQGDSAMYLCASSWEGGAAETQYFGPGTRLLVL.

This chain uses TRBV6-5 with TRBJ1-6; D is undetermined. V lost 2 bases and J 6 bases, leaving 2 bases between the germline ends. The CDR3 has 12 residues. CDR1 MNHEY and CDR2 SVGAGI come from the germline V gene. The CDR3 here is CASSYSNSPLHF. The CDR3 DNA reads TGTGCCAGCAGTTACAGTAATTCACCCCTCCACTTT.

CDR3 coding DNA: TGCGCCAGCAGCGGGCTAGCGGGGGGGACCGGGGAGCTGTTTTTT. It encodes CASSGLAGGTGELFF. The rearrangement uses TRBV10-2 and TRBJ2-2, with TRBD2 matching over 12 bases. CDR1 and CDR2 (germline): WSHSY, SAAADI. J lost 5 bases, V lost 6 bases, and 4 bases had no gene match. This CDR3 has 15 amino acids.

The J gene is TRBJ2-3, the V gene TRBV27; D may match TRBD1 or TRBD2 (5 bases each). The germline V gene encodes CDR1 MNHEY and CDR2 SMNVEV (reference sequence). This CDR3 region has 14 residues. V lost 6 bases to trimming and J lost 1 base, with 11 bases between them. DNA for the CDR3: TGTGCCAGCAGCCCGGGGCCCGGCACAGATACGCAGTATTTT. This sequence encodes CASSPGPGTDTQYF.

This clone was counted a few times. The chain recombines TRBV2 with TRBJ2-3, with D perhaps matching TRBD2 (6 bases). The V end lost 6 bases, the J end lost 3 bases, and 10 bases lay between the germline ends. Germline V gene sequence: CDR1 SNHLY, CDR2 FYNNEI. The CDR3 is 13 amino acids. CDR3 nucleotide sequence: TGTGCCAGCAGGGGCGGGGTAACAGATACGCAGTATTTT. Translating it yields CASRGGVTDTQYF.

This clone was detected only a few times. CDR3 region: CASRSQGFTEAFF. The CDR3 nucleotides are TGTGCCAGCAGGTCACAGGGCTTCACTGAAGCTTTCTTT. V gene TRBV7-3 combines with J gene TRBJ1-1, with D possibly TRBD1 on 6 matching bases. Trimming left V 6 bases short and J 4 bases short, with 12 bases between. CDR3 length: 13 amino acids. Germline assignment: CDR1 SGHTA and CDR2 FQGTGA.